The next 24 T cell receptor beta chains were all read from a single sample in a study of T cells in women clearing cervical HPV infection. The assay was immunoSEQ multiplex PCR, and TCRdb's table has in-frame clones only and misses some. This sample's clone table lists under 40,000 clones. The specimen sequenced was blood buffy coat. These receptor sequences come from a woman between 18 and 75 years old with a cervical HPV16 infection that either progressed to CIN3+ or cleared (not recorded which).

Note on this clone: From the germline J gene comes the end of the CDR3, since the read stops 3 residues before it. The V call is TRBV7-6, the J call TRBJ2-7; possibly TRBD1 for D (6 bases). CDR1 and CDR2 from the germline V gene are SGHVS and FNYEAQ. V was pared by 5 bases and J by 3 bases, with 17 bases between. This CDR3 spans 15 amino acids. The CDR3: CASSPGTGNIYEQYF. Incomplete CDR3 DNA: TGTGCCAGCAGCCCCGGAACAGGGAACATCTACGAG.

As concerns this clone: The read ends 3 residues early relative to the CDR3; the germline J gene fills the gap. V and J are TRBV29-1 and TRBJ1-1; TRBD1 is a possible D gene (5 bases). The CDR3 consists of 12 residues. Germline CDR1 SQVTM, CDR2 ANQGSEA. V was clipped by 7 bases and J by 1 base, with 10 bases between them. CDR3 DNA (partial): TGCAGCGGCCTCGGGGGGAACACTGAA. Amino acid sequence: CSGLGGNTE. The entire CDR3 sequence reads CSGLGGNTEAFF.

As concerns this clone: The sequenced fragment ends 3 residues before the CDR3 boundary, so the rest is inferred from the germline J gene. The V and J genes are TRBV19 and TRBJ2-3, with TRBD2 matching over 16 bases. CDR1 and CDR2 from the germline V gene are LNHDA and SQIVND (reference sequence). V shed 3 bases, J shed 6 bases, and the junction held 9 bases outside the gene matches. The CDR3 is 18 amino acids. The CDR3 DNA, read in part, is TGTGCCAGTAGTATTCACGGGACTAGCGGGGGGGTTATGGATACG. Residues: CASSIHGTSGGVMDT. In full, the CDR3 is CASSIHGTSGGVMDTQYF.

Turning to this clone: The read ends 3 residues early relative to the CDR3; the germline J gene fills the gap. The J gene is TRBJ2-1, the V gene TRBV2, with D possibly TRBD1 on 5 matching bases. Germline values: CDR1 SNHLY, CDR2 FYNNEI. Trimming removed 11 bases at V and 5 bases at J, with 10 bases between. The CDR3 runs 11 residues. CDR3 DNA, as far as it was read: TGTGCCGGAAGCAGGGACAATGAG. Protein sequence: CAGSRDNE. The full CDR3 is CAGSRDNEQFF. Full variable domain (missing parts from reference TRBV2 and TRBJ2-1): EPEVTQTPSHQVTQMGQEVILRCVPISNHLYFYWYRQILGQKVEFLVSFYNNEISEKSEIFDDQFSVERPDGSNFTLKIRSTKLEDSAMYFCAGSRDNEQFFGPGTRLTVL.

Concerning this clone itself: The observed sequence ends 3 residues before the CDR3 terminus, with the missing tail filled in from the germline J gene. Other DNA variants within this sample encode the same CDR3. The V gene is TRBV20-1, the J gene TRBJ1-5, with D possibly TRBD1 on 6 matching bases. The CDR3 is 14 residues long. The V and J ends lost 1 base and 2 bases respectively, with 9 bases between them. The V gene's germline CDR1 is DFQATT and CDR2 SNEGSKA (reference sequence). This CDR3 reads CSARVAGGNQPQHF. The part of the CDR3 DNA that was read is TGCAGTGCTAGAGTGGCAGGGGGCAATCAGCCC.

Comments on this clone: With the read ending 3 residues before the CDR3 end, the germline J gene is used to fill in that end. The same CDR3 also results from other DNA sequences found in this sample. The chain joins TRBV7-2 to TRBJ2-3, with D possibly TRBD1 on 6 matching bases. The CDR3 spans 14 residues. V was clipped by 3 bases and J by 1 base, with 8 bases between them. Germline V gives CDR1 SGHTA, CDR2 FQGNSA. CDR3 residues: CASSLDSGTDTQYF. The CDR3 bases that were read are TGTGCCAGCAGCTTGGACAGCGGCACAGATACG.

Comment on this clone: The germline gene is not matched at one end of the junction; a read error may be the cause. The CDR3 region is CASSQGGQGTANYGYTF. CDR3 DNA (partial): TGCGCCAGCAGCCAAGGCGGACAGGGGACTGCTAACTATGGC. V is TRBV4-2 and J is TRBJ1-2, with 9 bases aligning to TRBD1. Read coverage stops 3 residues before the CDR3 terminus; the germline J gene supplies the remainder. This CDR3 is built from 17 residues. The germline CDR1 and CDR2 sequences are LGHNA and YNFKEQ.

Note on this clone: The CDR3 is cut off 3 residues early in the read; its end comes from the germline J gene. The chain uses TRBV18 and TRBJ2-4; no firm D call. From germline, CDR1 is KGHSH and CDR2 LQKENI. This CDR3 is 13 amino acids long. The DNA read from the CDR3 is TGTGCCAGCTCACCAAAAGTGAGTACCGGT. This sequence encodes CASSPKVSTG. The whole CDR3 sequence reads CASSPKVSTGQYF.

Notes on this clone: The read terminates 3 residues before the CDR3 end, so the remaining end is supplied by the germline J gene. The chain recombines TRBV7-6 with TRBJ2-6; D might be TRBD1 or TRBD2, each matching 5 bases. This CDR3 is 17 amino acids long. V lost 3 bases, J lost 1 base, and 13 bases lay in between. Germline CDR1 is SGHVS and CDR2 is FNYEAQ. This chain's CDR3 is CASSFDSEGSGANVLTF. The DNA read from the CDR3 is TGTGCCAGCAGCTTTGATTCCGAGGGGTCTGGGGCCAACGTC.

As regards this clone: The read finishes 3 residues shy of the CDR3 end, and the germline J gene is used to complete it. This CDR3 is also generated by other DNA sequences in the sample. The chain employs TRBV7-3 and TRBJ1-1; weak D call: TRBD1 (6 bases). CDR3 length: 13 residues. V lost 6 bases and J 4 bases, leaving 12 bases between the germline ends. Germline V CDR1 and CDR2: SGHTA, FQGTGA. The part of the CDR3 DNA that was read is TGTGCCAGCAGTCCCCAGGGGATCACTGAA. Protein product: CASSPQGITE. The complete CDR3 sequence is CASSPQGITEAFF.

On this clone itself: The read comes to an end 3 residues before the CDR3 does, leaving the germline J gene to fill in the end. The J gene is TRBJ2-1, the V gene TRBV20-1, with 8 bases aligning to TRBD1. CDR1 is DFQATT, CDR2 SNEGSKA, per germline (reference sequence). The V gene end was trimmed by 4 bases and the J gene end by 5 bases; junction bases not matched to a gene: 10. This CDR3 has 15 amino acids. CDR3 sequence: CSATRGLGWDNEQFF. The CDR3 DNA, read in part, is TGCAGTGCTACCAGGGGGCTGGGTTGGGACAATGAG.

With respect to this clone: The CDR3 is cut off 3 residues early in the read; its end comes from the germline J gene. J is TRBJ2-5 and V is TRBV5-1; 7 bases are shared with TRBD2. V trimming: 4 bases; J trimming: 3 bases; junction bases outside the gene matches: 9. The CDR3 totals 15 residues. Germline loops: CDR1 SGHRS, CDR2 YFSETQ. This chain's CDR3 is CASSTRGGGEETQYF. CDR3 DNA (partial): TGCGCCAGCAGCACCCGAGGCGGGGGTGAAGAGACC.

CDR3 bases read: TGTGCCAGCAGCGTAAACAGGGGAGAGACG. Its protein product is CASSVNRGET. The full CDR3 protein is CASSVNRGETQYF. The rearrangement links TRBV2 to TRBJ2-3; 7 bases match TRBD1. The CDR3 end falls 3 residues outside the read, so it is completed with the germline J gene. CDR1 is SNHLY and CDR2 is FYNNEI in the germline V gene. CDR3 length: 13 amino acids.

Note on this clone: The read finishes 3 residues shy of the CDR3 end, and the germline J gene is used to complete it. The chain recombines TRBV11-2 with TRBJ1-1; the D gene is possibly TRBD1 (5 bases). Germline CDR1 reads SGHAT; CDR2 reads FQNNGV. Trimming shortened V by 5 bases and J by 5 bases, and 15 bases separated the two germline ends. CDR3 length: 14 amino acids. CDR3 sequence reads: CASSLHSGQTEAFF. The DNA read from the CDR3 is TGTGCCAGCAGCCTCCACTCAGGGCAGACTGAA.

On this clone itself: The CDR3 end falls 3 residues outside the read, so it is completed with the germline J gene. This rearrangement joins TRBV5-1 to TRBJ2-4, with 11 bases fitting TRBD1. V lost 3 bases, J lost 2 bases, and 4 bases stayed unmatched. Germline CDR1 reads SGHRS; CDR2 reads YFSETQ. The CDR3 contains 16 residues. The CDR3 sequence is CASSSGQGAPKNIQYF. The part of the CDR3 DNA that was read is TGCGCCAGCAGCTCCGGACAGGGGGCGCCCAAAAACATT.

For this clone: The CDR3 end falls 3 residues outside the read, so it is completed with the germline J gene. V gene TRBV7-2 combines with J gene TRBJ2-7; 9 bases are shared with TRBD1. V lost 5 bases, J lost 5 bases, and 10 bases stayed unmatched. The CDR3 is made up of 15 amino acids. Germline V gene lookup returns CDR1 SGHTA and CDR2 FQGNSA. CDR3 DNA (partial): TGTGCCAGCAGCCCCAGCCGGGACAGGGTCCACGAG. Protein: CASSPSRDRVHE. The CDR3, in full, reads CASSPSRDRVHEQYF.

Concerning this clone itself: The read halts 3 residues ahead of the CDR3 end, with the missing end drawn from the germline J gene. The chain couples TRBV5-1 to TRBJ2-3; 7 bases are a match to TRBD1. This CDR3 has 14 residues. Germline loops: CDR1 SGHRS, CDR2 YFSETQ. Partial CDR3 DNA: TGCGCCAGCAGTAGGGACAGCAGTCAAGAGACG. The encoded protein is CASSRDSSQET. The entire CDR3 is CASSRDSSQETQYF.

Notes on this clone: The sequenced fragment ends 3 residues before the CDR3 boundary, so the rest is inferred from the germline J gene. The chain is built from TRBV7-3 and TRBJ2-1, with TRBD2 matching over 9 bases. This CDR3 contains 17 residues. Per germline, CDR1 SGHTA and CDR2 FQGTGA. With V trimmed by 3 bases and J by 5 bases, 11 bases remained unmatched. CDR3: CASSFTSGPYLNNEQFF. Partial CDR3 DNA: TGTGCCAGCAGCTTTACTAGCGGGCCATATCTTAACAATGAG.

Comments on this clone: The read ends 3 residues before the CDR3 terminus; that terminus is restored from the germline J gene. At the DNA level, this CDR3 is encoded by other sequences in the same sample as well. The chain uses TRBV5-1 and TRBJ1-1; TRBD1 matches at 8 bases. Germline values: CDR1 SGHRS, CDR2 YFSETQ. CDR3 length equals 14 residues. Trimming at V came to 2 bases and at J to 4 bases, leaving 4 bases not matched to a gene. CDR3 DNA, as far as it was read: TGCGCCAGCAGCTTTCAGGGGGCTGGCACTGAA. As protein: CASSFQGAGTE. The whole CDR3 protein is CASSFQGAGTEAFF.

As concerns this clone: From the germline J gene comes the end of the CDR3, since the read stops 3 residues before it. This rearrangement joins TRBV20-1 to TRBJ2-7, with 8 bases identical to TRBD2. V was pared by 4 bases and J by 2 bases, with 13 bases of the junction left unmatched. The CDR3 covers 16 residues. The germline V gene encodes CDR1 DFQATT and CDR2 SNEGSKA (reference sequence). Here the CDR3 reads CSATYNSGKVAYEQYF. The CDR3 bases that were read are TGCAGTGCTACCTACAATAGCGGGAAAGTCGCCTACGAG.

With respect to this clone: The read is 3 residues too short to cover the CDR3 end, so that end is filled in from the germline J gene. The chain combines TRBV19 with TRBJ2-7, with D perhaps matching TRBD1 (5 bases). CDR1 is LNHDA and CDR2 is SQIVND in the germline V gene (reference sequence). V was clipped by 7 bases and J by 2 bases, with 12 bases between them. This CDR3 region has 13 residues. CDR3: CASNKTEPYEQYF. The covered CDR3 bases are TGTGCCAGTAACAAGACAGAACCCTACGAG. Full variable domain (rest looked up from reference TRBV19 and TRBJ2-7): DGGITQSPKYLFRKEGQNVTLSCEQNLNHDAMYWYRQDPGQGLRLIYYSQIVNDFQKGDIAEGYSVSREKKESFPLTVTSAQKNPTAFYLCASNKTEPYEQYFGPGTRLTVT.

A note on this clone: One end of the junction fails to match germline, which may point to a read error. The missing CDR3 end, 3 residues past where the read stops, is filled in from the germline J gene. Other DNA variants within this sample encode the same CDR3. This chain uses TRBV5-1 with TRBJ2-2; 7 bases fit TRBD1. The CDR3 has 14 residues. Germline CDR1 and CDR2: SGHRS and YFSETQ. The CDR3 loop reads CASSSDRANGELFF. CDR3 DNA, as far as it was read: TGCGCCAGTAGCTCCGACAGGGCGAACGGGGAG.

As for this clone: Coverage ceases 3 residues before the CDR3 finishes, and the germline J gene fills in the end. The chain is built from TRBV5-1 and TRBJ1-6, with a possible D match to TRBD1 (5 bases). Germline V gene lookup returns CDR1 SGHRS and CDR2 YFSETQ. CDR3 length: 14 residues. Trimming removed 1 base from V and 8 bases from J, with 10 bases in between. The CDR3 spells CASSLQGSDSPLHF. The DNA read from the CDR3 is TGCGCCAGCAGCTTGCAGGGTTCAGATTCACCC.

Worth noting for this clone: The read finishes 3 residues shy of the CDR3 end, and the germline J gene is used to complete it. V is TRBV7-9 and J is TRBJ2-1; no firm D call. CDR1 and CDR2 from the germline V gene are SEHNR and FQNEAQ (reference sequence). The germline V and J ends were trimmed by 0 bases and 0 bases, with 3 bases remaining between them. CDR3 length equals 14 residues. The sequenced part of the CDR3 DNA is TGTGCCAGCAGCTTAGCCTACTCCTACAATGAG. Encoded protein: CASSLAYSYNE. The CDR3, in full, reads CASSLAYSYNEQFF.